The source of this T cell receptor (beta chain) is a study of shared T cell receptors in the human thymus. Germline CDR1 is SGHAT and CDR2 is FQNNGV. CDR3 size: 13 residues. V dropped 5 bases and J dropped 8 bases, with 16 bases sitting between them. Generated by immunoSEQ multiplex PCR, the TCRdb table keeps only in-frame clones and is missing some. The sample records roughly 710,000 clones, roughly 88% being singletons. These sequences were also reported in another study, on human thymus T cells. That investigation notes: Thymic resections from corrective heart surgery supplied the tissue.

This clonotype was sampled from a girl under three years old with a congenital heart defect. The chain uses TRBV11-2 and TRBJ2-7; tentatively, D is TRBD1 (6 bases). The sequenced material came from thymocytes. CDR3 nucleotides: TGTGCCAGCAGCGCTGGGCGACAGGTCCAGCAGTACTTC. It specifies CASSAGRQVQQYF.